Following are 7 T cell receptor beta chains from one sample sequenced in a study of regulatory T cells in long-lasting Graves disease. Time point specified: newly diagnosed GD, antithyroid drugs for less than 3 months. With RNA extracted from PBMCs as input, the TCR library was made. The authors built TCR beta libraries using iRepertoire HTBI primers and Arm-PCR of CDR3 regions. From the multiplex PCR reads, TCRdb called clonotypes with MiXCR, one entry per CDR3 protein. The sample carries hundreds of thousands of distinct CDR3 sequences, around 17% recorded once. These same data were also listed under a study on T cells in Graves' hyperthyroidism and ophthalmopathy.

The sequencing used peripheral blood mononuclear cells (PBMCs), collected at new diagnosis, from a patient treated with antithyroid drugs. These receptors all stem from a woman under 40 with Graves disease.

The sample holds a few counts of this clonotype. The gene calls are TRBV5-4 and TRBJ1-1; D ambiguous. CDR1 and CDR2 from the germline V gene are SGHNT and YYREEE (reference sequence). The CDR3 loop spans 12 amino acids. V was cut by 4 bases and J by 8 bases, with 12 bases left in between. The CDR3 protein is CASSPGSREAFF. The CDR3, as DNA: TGTGCCAGCAGCCCGGGGTCCCGCGAAGCTTTCTTT.

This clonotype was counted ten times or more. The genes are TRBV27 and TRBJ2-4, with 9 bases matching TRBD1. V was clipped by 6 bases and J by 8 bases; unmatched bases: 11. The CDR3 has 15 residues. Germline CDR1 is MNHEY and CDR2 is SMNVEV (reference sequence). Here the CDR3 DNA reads TGTGCCAGCAGCAGGACCCGGGACAGGGCGGACATTCAGTACTTC. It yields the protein CASSRTRDRADIQYF.

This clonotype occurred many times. CDR3 sequence (DNA): TGTGCCAGCAGCGCGACAGGGTCGCGGCCCCAGCATTTT. It codes for CASSATGSRPQHF. The chain employs TRBV28 and TRBJ1-5; 7 nucleotides match TRBD1. This CDR3 comprises 13 residues. J was trimmed by 9 bases and V by 6 bases; bases with no gene match: 8. The germline gives CDR1 MDHEN, CDR2 SYDVKM.

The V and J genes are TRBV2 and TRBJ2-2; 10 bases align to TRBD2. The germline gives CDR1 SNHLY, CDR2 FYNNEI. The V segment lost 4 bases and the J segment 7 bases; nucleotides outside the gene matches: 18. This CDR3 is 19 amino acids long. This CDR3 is CASSASRKTAGGPGGELFF. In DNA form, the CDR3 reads TGTGCCAGCAGTGCGTCACGTAAAACAGCGGGAGGGCCGGGCGGGGAGCTGTTTTTT.

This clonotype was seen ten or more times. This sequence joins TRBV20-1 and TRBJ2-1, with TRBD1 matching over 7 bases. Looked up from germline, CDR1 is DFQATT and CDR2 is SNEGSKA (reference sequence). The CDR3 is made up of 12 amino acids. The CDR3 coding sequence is TGCAGCCGGCAGGGGGTGTACAATGAGCAGTTCTTC. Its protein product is CSRQGVYNEQFF.

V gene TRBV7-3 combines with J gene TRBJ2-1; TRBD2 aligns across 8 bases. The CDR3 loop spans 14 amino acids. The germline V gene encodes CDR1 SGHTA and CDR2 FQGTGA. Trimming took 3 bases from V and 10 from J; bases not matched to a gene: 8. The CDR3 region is CASSFGREKGEQFF. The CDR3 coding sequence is TGTGCCAGCAGCTTCGGGAGGGAAAAGGGGGAGCAGTTCTTC.

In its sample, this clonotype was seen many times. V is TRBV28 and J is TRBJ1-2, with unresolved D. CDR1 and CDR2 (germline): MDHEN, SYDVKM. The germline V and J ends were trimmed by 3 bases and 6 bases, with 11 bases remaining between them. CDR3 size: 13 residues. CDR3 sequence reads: CASSFEGLDGYTF. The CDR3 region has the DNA TGTGCCAGCAGTTTCGAGGGTTTGGATGGCTACACCTTC.